This T cell receptor beta chain was documented in a study of control samples from healthy donors and cancer patients (TCRdb year 2020). With regard to this clone: Its antigen is currently not known. Within one base of it there is no much larger clone, and no base qualities were kept.

From the cysteine through the phenylalanine, the CDR3 covers 13 amino acids. Only the CDR3 portion is preserved as DNA: 39 bases, with reading frame beginning at the first base. V was cut back by 1 base and J by 9 bases, leaving a gap of 12 bases between them. CDR1 and CDR2 are read off the germline V gene as MGHRA and YSYEKL. Library creation used the immunoSEQ multiplex PCR assay. TCRdb took this table from immuneACCESS and kept in-frame rearrangements with V and J called. Such tables lack part of the clones; where checked against another copy, unresolved V genes explain under half of the gap, and the rest is unexplained. The sample table lists 90,000 or so clones, less than 90% of them with a count of one. Roughly a tenth of the sample rests with the top ten.

Specimen: PBMCs. The chain employs TRBV4-1 and TRBJ1-2; the D gene is unclear. The TCR sequence derives from a woman aged 50 to 65 with colorectal cancer. The CDR3 protein: CASSQGVQERYTF. The nucleotide sequence reads as follows: TGCGCCAGCAGCCAAGGGGTACAAGAACGCTACACCTTC.